This passage covers 31 T cell receptor beta chains from one sample sequenced in a study of T-cell memory formation after mild COVID-19. TCRdb called the 5' RACE reads again in MiXCR, with one record for every CDR3 protein. The sample includes 250,000 or so distinct CDR3 sequences, approximately 18% of them seen just once. The sample taken for sequencing was PBMCs or a T cell subset sorted from them (not recorded which). These receptors were taken from a man aged 18 to 29 who had mild COVID-19 (a few samples of this study predate the infection). Cell type and time point are not known.

At least ten counts were recorded for this clonotype. This chain uses TRBV6-6 with TRBJ2-1; 9 bases align to TRBD2. With 5 bases clipped from V and 0 bases from J, the junction kept 5 bases outside the gene matches. The V gene's germline CDR1 is MNHNY and CDR2 SVGAGI (reference sequence). The CDR3 is made up of 16 amino acids. The CDR3 bases are TGTGCCAGCAGTCCGAGCGGGGGGAGCTCCTACAATGAGCAGTTCTTC. Encoded protein: CASSPSGGSSYNEQFF.

This clonotype was detected many times. V gene TRBV5-1 combines with J gene TRBJ2-1; 7 bases are a match to TRBD2. Germline V CDR1 and CDR2: SGHRS, YFSETQ. CDR3 size: 15 residues. J lost 9 bases, V lost 0 bases, and 9 bases had no gene match. This CDR3 is CASSLGSGERGEQFF. CDR3 sequence (DNA): TGCGCCAGCAGCTTGGGAAGCGGGGAGCGGGGTGAGCAGTTCTTC.

This clonotype was detected only a few times. The V call is TRBV29-1, the J call TRBJ2-1, with TRBD2 identical over 8 bases. V trimming: 4 bases; J trimming: 7 bases; junction bases outside the gene matches: 3. Per the germline V gene, CDR1 is SQVTM and CDR2 is ANQGSEA. The CDR3 sequence is 12 residues long. The CDR3 coding sequence is TGCAGCGTTGCCCCGGGGGGGAATGAGCAGTTCTTC. It is translated as CSVAPGGNEQFF.

This clonotype came up many times. The chain recombines TRBV7-3 with TRBJ2-1, with D perhaps matching TRBD2 (6 bases). Trimming removed 5 bases from V and 9 bases from J, with 11 bases in between. This CDR3 region has 12 residues. Germline V gene data show CDR1 as SGHTA and CDR2 as FQGTGA. This CDR3 reads CASSRPGGEQFF. Here the CDR3 DNA reads TGTGCCAGCAGCAGACCCGGGGGTGAGCAGTTCTTC.

At least ten counts were recorded for this clonotype. The J gene is TRBJ2-1, the V gene TRBV7-9; the D gene is possibly TRBD2 (6 bases). V lost 5 bases and J 7 bases, leaving 12 bases between the germline ends. CDR1 is SEHNR, CDR2 FQNEAQ, per germline (reference sequence). There are 13 residues in the CDR3. DNA for the CDR3: TGTGCCAGCAGCCTAAGTAGCGGAAATGAGCAGTTCTTC. Protein sequence: CASSLSSGNEQFF.

The chain combines TRBV7-2 with TRBJ1-3, with D possibly being TRBD1 (5 bases). The ends were cut back, 2 bases at V and 0 bases at J, with 17 bases in the middle. From germline, CDR1 is SGHTA and CDR2 FQGNSA. This CDR3 spans 18 amino acids. CDR3 nucleotide sequence: TGTGCCAGCAGCTTACAGCACCAAGGACATTTCTCTGGAAACACCATATATTTT. Translation gives CASSLQHQGHFSGNTIYF.

The J gene is TRBJ1-1, the V gene TRBV6-5, with D unclear. Germline V gene data show CDR1 as MNHEY and CDR2 as SVGAGI. The length of the CDR3 is 15 residues. The germline V and J ends were trimmed by 0 bases and 3 bases, with 11 bases remaining between them. The CDR3 is CASSYSRALHTEAFF. DNA for the CDR3: TGTGCCAGCAGTTACTCTCGGGCGCTGCACACTGAAGCTTTCTTT.

This chain joins TRBV7-2 and TRBJ1-1, with unresolved D. The CDR3 totals 14 residues. Trimming removed 1 base from V and 2 bases from J, with 8 bases in between. Looked up from germline, CDR1 is SGHTA and CDR2 is FQGNSA. The CDR3 region has the DNA TGTGCCAGCAGCTTAGACCTTTTCAACACTGAAGCTTTCTTT. Translating it yields CASSLDLFNTEAFF.

CDR3 in amino acids: CASSKGPYGGKLNTEAFF. CDR3 sequence (DNA): TGTGCCAGCAGTAAGGGGCCGTACGGGGGGAAGCTGAACACTGAAGCTTTCTTT. The chain has TRBV7-2 and TRBJ1-1; the D gene is possibly TRBD1 (5 bases). CDR3 length equals 18 residues. V lost 6 bases, J lost 0 bases, and 23 bases lay in between. CDR1 is SGHTA and CDR2 is FQGNSA in the germline V gene.

In its sample, this clonotype was seen many times. The chain links TRBV28 to TRBJ2-4; D call uncertain. CDR1 MDHEN and CDR2 SYDVKM come from the germline V gene. Trimming pared 3 bases from V and 7 bases from J, leaving 16 bases between. The CDR3 contains 15 residues. This CDR3 reads CASSFVDGAGNIQYF. The DNA of the CDR3 is TGTGCCAGCAGTTTCGTTGATGGTGCTGGGAACATTCAGTACTTC.

This clonotype was seen a handful of times. The V and J genes are TRBV6-5 and TRBJ2-3, with TRBD2 matching over 7 bases. The CDR3 has 15 residues. The trim removed 4 bases at V and 5 bases at J, leaving 9 bases unmatched. CDR1 is MNHEY and CDR2 is SVGAGI in the germline V gene. The CDR3 sequence is CASSSPVVAGDTQYF. CDR3 bases: TGTGCCAGCAGTTCCCCGGTGGTAGCGGGAGATACGCAGTATTTT.

This clonotype was recorded a few times. This sequence joins TRBV29-1 and TRBJ1-5; D uncertain. Trimming removed 5 bases at V and 3 bases at J, with 11 bases between. Germline V gives CDR1 SQVTM, CDR2 ANQGSEA. The length of the CDR3 is 13 residues. The CDR3 protein is CSVQVNSNQPQHF. The DNA of the CDR3 is TGCAGCGTTCAAGTCAATTCCAATCAGCCCCAGCATTTT.

The V and J genes are TRBV5-6 and TRBJ2-2, with no clear D. This CDR3 region has 13 residues. Germline CDR1 and CDR2: SGHDT and YYEEEE. V was pared by 0 bases and J by 10 bases, with 10 bases between. The CDR3 DNA reads TGTGCCAGCAGCTTGGTCACGGGTGAGGAGCTGTTTTTT. Protein product: CASSLVTGEELFF. Full variable domain (rest looked up from reference TRBV5-6 and TRBJ2-2): DAGVTQSPTHLIKTRGQQVTLRCSPKSGHDTVSWYQQALGQGPQFIFQYYEEEERQRGNFPDRFSGHQFPNYSSELNVNALLLGDSALYLCASSLVTGEELFFGEGSRLTVL.

The rearrangement joins TRBV4-2 to TRBJ2-5, with 9 bases identical to TRBD2. Germline assignment: CDR1 LGHNA and CDR2 YNFKEQ. The CDR3 is 15 residues long. The trim removed 0 bases at V and 6 bases at J, leaving 5 bases unmatched. The CDR3 nucleotides are TGTGCCAGCAGCCAAGATCCCCTAGCGGGGAAGACCCAGTACTTC. Translated, it gives CASSQDPLAGKTQYF.

V usage is TRBV7-2 and J usage is TRBJ2-1, with 9 bases fitting TRBD1. The CDR3 has 15 residues. Unmatched junction bases numbered 5, after V lost 5 bases and J lost 3 bases. Germline lookup yields CDR1 SGHTA and CDR2 FQGNSA. The CDR3 protein is CASSQTGGYYNEQFF. Here the CDR3 DNA reads TGTGCCAGCAGCCAGACAGGGGGGTACTACAATGAGCAGTTCTTC.

The chain couples TRBV7-2 to TRBJ2-6; 7 bases fit TRBD2. V dropped 4 bases and J dropped 0; count of bases not matched to a gene: 9. The germline V gene has CDR1 SGHTA and CDR2 FQGNSA. The CDR3 runs 18 residues. DNA of the CDR3: TGTGCCAGCAGCTGGACGGGGGGTTTCCCCTCTGGGGCCAACGTCCTGACTTTC. This sequence encodes CASSWTGGFPSGANVLTF.

This chain connects TRBV7-3 to TRBJ1-1; perhaps TRBD1 as D (6 bases). The CDR3 runs 12 residues. V shed 2 bases and J shed 11 bases, with 12 bases lying between them. In germline, CDR1 is SGHTA, CDR2 FQGTGA. The CDR3 protein is CASSLRQGIAFF. CDR3 DNA sequence: TGTGCCAGCAGCTTACGTCAGGGGATCGCTTTCTTT.

The chain couples TRBV12-3 or TRBV12-4 to TRBJ1-1, with D possibly being TRBD1 (6 bases). V was trimmed by 4 bases and J by 0 bases, leaving 9 bases between them. There are 14 residues in the CDR3. In nucleotides, the CDR3 is TGTGCCAGCAGTTCCAGGGGTATGAACACTGAAGCTTTCTTT. Translating gives CASSSRGMNTEAFF.

This clonotype has a handful of counts. This rearrangement joins TRBV4-2 to TRBJ1-3; D may be TRBD1 (5 bases). Per germline, CDR1 LGHNA and CDR2 YNFKEQ. V lost 4 bases and J lost 0, with 7 bases in between. The CDR3 length is 14 residues. CDR3 DNA sequence: TGTGCCAGCAGCCCCAGGGCCTCTGGAAACACCATATATTTT. Its protein is CASSPRASGNTIYF.

This clonotype was found a few times. J is TRBJ2-5 and V is TRBV3-1, with 8 bases fitting TRBD2. The V segment lost 0 bases and the J segment 0 bases; nucleotides outside the gene matches: 3. Germline V lookup: CDR1 LGHDT, CDR2 YNNKEL (reference sequence). The CDR3 runs to 16 residues. CDR3 residues: CASSQETRGDQETQYF. The CDR3 DNA reads as TGTGCCAGCAGCCAAGAAACGCGGGGGGACCAAGAGACCCAGTACTTC.

In DNA, the CDR3 is TGCAGTGCTCCCGCTTGGGGGCTCTACACTGAAGCTTTCTTT. The encoded protein is CSAPAWGLYTEAFF. V usage is TRBV20-1 and J usage is TRBJ1-1, with a tentative D call TRBD1 (6 bases). The V gene lost 5 bases and the J gene lost 3 bases, with 16 bases spanning the gap. The CDR3 totals 14 residues. From germline, CDR1 is DFQATT and CDR2 SNEGSKA (reference sequence).

The chain combines TRBV10-3 with TRBJ1-2; D gene unclear. V lost 1 base, J lost 8 bases, and 11 bases lay in between. This CDR3 is 13 amino acids long. Germline V CDR1 and CDR2: ENHRY, SYGVKD. The CDR3, as DNA: TGTGCCATCAGTGAGTTCGACTGGGAGGGCTACACCTTC. This translates into CAISEFDWEGYTF.

This clonotype was seen a handful of times. The rearrangement joins TRBV6-6 to TRBJ1-4, with D maybe TRBD1 (6 bases). CDR3 size: 15 residues. Germline CDR1 and CDR2: MNHNY and SVGAGI (reference sequence). Deletions cut 0 bases from V and 4 bases from J, with 9 bases between. Written as DNA, the CDR3 is TGTGCCAGCAGTTACTCGAGACAGGATAATGAAAAACTGTTTTTT. Protein product: CASSYSRQDNEKLFF.

This clonotype was seen a few times. The chain joins TRBV5-5 to TRBJ2-3; 11 positions match TRBD2. Germline CDR1 is SGHKS and CDR2 is YYEKEE (reference sequence). CDR3 size: 18 residues. The ends lost 0 bases at V and 1 base at J; junction bases unmatched: 7. CDR3 nucleotides: TGTGCCAGCAGCTTGGTAGCGGGGGGGCCACAACGCACAGATACGCAGTATTTT. It yields the protein CASSLVAGGPQRTDTQYF. The variable domain in full, completed from reference TRBV5-5 and TRBJ2-3, reads DAGVTQSPTHLIKTRGQQVTLRCSPISGHKSVSWYQQVLGQGPQFIFQYYEKEERGRGNFPDRFSARQFPNYSSELNVNALLLGDSALYLCASSLVAGGPQRTDTQYFGPGTRLTVL.

The chain joins TRBV29-1 to TRBJ2-1; D may be TRBD1 (5 bases). CDR3 length: 13 residues. Trimming stripped 3 bases from V and 6 bases from J, with 12 bases between. Germline assignment: CDR1 SQVTM and CDR2 ANQGSEA. CDR3 region: CSVEGRASNEQFF. Here the CDR3 DNA reads TGCAGCGTTGAGGGCAGGGCATCCAATGAGCAGTTCTTC.

This clonotype was picked up a small number of times. The rearrangement joins TRBV9 to TRBJ2-6; D may match TRBD1 or TRBD2 (5 bases each). Germline assignment: CDR1 SGDLS and CDR2 YYNGEE. This CDR3 is 17 amino acids long. The V end was cut by 3 bases, the J end by 0 bases, with 13 bases between. The CDR3 region has the DNA TGTGCCAGCAGCGAGGGAGCAGGGATCTCTGGGGCCAACGTCCTGACTTTC. This gives the protein CASSEGAGISGANVLTF.

The CDR3 loop is CAGSLGGETQYF. For the CDR3, the DNA is TGTGCCGGAAGCCTGGGGGGCGAGACCCAGTACTTC. The chain employs TRBV2 and TRBJ2-5; the D gene could be TRBD1 or TRBD2 (6 bases each). Looked up from germline, CDR1 is SNHLY and CDR2 is FYNNEI. Deletions cut 11 bases from V and 5 bases from J, with 15 bases between. This CDR3 has 12 residues.

CDR3 DNA sequence: TGTGCCAGCAGCCCCCAAGGTGGCGGGGGAACCGAGGAGACCCAGTACTTC. It codes for CASSPQGGGGTEETQYF. This chain joins TRBV7-9 and TRBJ2-5; 7 bases map to TRBD2. Trimming cost V 5 bases and J 5 bases; bases outside gene matches: 17. The CDR3 spans 17 residues. CDR1 and CDR2 (germline): SEHNR, FQNEAQ (reference sequence).

J is TRBJ2-3 and V is TRBV11-2; 7 positions match TRBD1. Germline-derived CDR1 and CDR2 are SGHAT and FQNNGV. This CDR3 is built from 17 residues. J was trimmed by 2 bases and V by 5 bases; bases with no gene match: 13. CDR3 region: CASSPPRQGDHTDTQYF. The CDR3 nucleotides are TGTGCCAGCAGCCCGCCTCGACAGGGCGATCACACAGATACGCAGTATTTT.

The CDR3 DNA reads as TGTGCCAGCAGTGAATGGACCCTGGATGCGGACAATGAGCAGTTCTTC. This sequence encodes CASSEWTLDADNEQFF. The chain employs TRBV25-1 and TRBJ2-1; D gene unclear. Germline V gives CDR1 MGHDK, CDR2 SYGVNS. The CDR3 length is 16 residues. V lost 1 base and J lost 5, with 15 bases in between.

In its sample, this clonotype was seen a few times. The CDR3 DNA reads TGTGCCAGCAGCGGCGGGGGGGGCAGTTACGGGGAGCTGTTTTTT. This translates into CASSGGGGSYGELFF. The chain combines TRBV7-2 with TRBJ2-2, with 9 bases lining up with TRBD2. Germline CDR1 reads SGHTA; CDR2 reads FQGNSA. The V and J ends lost 5 bases and 7 bases, in that order; junction bases with no gene match: 8. The CDR3 is 15 amino acids.